These T cell receptor beta chains were read from a single sample in a study of blood T cell repertoires in COVID-19. Some clones are missing from TCRdb's copy, which holds only in-frame ones; the method was immunoSEQ multiplex PCR. The sample gives fewer than 250,000 clones, 70% to 90% of which show up once; approximately 5% is in the top ten. Sequenced material: peripheral blood. These receptors were obtained from an older woman with active or convalescent COVID-19. CDR3s include the opening cysteine and the closing phenylalanine or tryptophan. The D gene is left open where the match is weak. Rows give clone size only sometimes, using once, few, many, or a class for an expanded clone.

V gene	D gene	clone size	J gene	CDR3 length	CDR3 protein	CDR3 DNA
TRBV19	.	.	TRBJ2-2	15	CASSQPGQRSGELFF	TGTGCCAGTTCTCAACCGGGACAACGATCCGGGGAGCTGTTTTTT
TRBV6-5	TRBD1	.	TRBJ2-1	15	CASSYNRGRYNEQFF	TGTGCCAGCAGTTATAACAGGGGGCGGTACAATGAGCAGTTCTTC
TRBV6-6	TRBD1	.	TRBJ2-7	12	CASSYEPDRRYF	TGTGCCAGCAGTTACGAGCCGGACAGGCGGTACTTC
TRBV19	.	.	TRBJ2-3	13	CASSISGTDTQYF	TGTGCCAGTAGTATTTCGGGAACAGATACGCAGTATTTT
TRBV7-9	.	.	TRBJ1-2	17	CASSLWDGGPSIYGYTF	TGTGCCAGCAGCTTATGGGACGGGGGGCCGTCTATATATGGCTACACCTTC
TRBV13	.	.	TRBJ1-3	14	CASSARGTGNTIYF	TGTGCCAGCAGCGCCCGGGGAACTGGAAACACCATATATTTT
TRBV4-1	TRBD2	once	TRBJ2-2	16	CASRPLAGVATGELFF	TGCGCCAGCAGACCTTTAGCGGGGGTCGCCACCGGGGAGCTGTTTTTT
TRBV19	.	.	TRBJ1-1	12	CASAGWNTEAFF	TGTGCCAGTGCCGGTTGGAACACTGAAGCTTTCTTT
TRBV28	TRBD2	.	TRBJ2-1	15	CASSLASGAPREQFF	TGTGCCAGCAGTTTGGCTAGCGGGGCCCCACGGGAGCAGTTCTTC
TRBV19	.	.	TRBJ2-7	12	CASSMWTGEQYF	TGTGCCAGTAGTATGTGGACTGGCGAGCAGTACTTC
TRBV5-4	TRBD2	few	TRBJ2-3	15	CASSLGTSGTDTQYF	TGTGCCAGCAGCTTGGGGACTAGCGGGACAGATACGCAGTATTTT
TRBV2	TRBD1	.	TRBJ2-7	15	CASSTGTGTYYEQYF	TGTGCCAGCAGTACCGGGACAGGGACGTACTACGAGCAGTACTTC
TRBV9	.	once	TRBJ1-2	13	CASSLLGGSGYTF	TGTGCCAGCAGCCTTTTAGGAGGGTCAGGCTACACCTTC
TRBV5-1	.	.	TRBJ1-1	15	CASSLGPPSNTEAFF	TGCGCCAGCAGCTTGGGTCCCCCCTCGAACACTGAAGCTTTCTTT
TRBV21-1	.	.	TRBJ2-1	20	CASSNPRSGRKLLAYNEQFF	TGTGCCAGCAGCAACCCGAGGAGCGGGAGAAAACTCCTAGCCTACAATGAGCAGTTCTTC
TRBV7-7	.	.	TRBJ2-7	14	CASSLAGAEYEQYF	TGTGCTAGCAGCTTAGCAGGGGCGGAATACGAGCAGTACTTC
TRBV3-1/TRBV3-2	TRBD2	.	TRBJ2-1	15	CASSHRLAGVDEQFF	TGTGCCAGCAGCCATAGGCTAGCGGGAGTGGATGAGCAGTTCTTC
TRBV18	TRBD1	.	TRBJ2-7	15	CASSQLRDSSYEQYF	TGTGCCAGCTCGCAACTACGGGACAGCTCCTACGAGCAGTACTTC
TRBV21-1	.	few	TRBJ2-1	15	CASISGTGEYNEQFF	TGTGCCAGCATTTCCGGGACAGGGGAGTACAATGAGCAGTTCTTC
TRBV10-1	TRBD1	.	TRBJ2-2	19	CASSESEKVGTGIPGELFF	TGCGCCAGCAGTGAGTCAGAAAAAGTCGGGACAGGGATCCCCGGGGAGCTGTTTTTT
TRBV5-4	TRBD1	.	TRBJ2-7	20	CASSLGQGVFRQPWGYEQYF	TGTGCCAGCAGCTTGGGACAGGGGGTATTCCGGCAACCATGGGGCTACGAGCAGTACTTC
TRBV2	.	.	TRBJ1-6	13	CASKPERDSPLHF	TGTGCCAGCAAGCCGGAGAGGGATTCACCCCTCCACTTT
TRBV27	.	.	TRBJ1-2	12	CASSFRGNGYTF	TGTGCCAGCAGTTTTCGGGGGAATGGCTACACCTTC
TRBV28	.	.	TRBJ2-5	14	CASSSPEYQETQYF	TGTGCCAGCAGTTCCCCCGAGTACCAAGAGACCCAGTACTTC
TRBV7-3	.	.	TRBJ2-1	15	CASSPSGVVFNEQFF	TGTGCCAGCAGCCCCTCGGGAGTGGTGTTCAATGAGCAGTTCTTC
TRBV7-7	TRBD1	.	TRBJ1-1	13	CASSLGQGTEAFF	TGTGCCAGCAGCCTCGGACAGGGGACTGAAGCTTTCTTT
TRBV11-2	TRBD1	.	TRBJ2-1	16	CASSLPGTGLDNEQFF	TGTGCCAGCAGCTTACCCGGGACAGGCCTGGACAATGAGCAGTTCTTC
TRBV5-4	TRBD1	.	TRBJ1-5	15	CASSLDRGGDQPQHF	TGTGCCAGCAGCTTGGACAGGGGCGGGGATCAGCCCCAGCATTTT
TRBV7-9	TRBD1	.	TRBJ2-1	15	CASSPGTGMYNEQFF	TGTGCCAGCAGCCCCGGGACAGGGATGTACAATGAGCAGTTCTTC
TRBV5-5	.	.	TRBJ2-1	14	CASSLLAGVNEQFF	TGTGCCAGCAGCTTGCTCGCAGGGGTGAATGAGCAGTTCTTC
TRBV6-6	TRBD2	.	TRBJ2-5	14	CASSYAAGGPVQYF	TGTGCCAGCAGTTACGCAGCGGGAGGGCCAGTCCAGTACTTC
TRBV27	TRBD2	.	TRBJ2-5	17	CASSFLGLAGGIETQYF	TGTGCCAGCAGTTTCCTGGGACTAGCGGGAGGAATAGAGACCCAGTACTTC